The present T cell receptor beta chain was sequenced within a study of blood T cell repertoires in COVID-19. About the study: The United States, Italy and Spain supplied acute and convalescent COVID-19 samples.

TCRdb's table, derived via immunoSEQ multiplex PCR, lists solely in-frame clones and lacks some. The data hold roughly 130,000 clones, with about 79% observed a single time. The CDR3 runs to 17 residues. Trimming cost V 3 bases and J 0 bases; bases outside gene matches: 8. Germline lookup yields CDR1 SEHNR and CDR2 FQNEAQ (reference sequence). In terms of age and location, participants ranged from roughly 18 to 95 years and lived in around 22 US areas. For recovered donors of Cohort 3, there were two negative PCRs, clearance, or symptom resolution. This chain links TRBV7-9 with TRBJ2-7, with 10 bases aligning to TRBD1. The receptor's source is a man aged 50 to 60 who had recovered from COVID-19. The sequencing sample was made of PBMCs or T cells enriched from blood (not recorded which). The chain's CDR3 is CASSFAQDRGSSYEQYF. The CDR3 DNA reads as TGTGCCAGCAGCTTCGCCCAGGACAGGGGGAGCTCCTACGAGCAGTACTTC.